This section outlines one TCR beta chain sequence together with its context. Its antigen is unknown. Per-nucleotide qualities are absent, and no much larger clonotype sits a single base away. Using the deep immunoSEQ assay, TCR CDR3 regions were amplified from genomic DNA by multiplex PCR. Genomic DNA extracted from each cell subset was distributed evenly over all wells of several immunoSEQ 96-well plates, and each plate served as one replicate. Each replicate PCR for sorted subsets received around 200 ng genomic DNA, equal to 28,000 or so T cell genomes. Purified libraries were measured with a Qubit 3.0 fluorometer, size-checked on a Bioanalyzer 2100, and measured again with the KAPA Library Quantification kit. A separate single-read 150-cycle Illumina NextSeq 550 flow cell was used to sequence each immunoSEQ 96-well plate. Per the original workflow: Because the immunoSEQ output included only junctional sequences and no quality scores, the filtering could not be the same as the filtering used for full-length reads. To assign V/J genes and CDR3, sequences were annotated using PyIR, a Python wrapper for IgBLAST v1.9, with IMGT germline references. Reads were filtered out if the reads had weak V/J assignments (E-value above 1e-6), no CDR3, stop codons, out-of-frame junctions, or ambiguous translated residues. A V3J clonotype was defined by an identical inferred V gene, J gene, and CDR3 amino acid sequence. To compute the percentage overlap between repertoires, the number of shared unique clonotypes was divided by the size of the smaller repertoire. Richness of each repertoire was evaluated using RTK rarefaction, the Chao1 estimator, and Recon v2.1 estimates of unobserved clonotypes. Generation probabilities for all TCRbeta clonotypes obtained by the gDNA method from a handful of donors were computed using OLGA. As stored in TCRdb, this immuneACCESS dataset retains in-frame rearrangements with V and J assigned. A fraction of the clones does not appear; measured against another copy, unresolved V genes explain less than half of the discrepancy, and the remainder lacks a known reason. V and J calls and clone size are copied from that table; D and trimming were computed from the DNA. The sample table records hundreds of thousands of clones; roughly 92% of these occur just once. 24% of the sample comes from the top ten.

This specimen comes from a study of shared clonotypes between healthy human individuals (dated by TCRdb to the early 2020s). About the study as a whole: The cohort comprised two women and three men aged 18 to 49 years. Per donor, leukapheresis produced somewhere between about 0.94 and 10 billion PBMCs. To increase sequencing depth and limit assay-specific biases, TCR repertoire library preparation and sequencing were carried out by different laboratories using diverse techniques. Blood TCR repertoires of four to six healthy adults were deeply sequenced to estimate repertoire size and the extent of clonotype sharing between individuals. For each donor, three plates each were used for CD4 naive and CD4 memory, two plates were used for CD8 naive, and one plate was used for CD8 memory. Study-level results and caveats: Sampling was restricted to blood, and TCR repertoires in tissue are likely to differ from TCR repertoires in blood. Because the study included a small number of donors, the genetic and exposure-history diversity represented was limited. Compared with non-shared clonotypes, clonotypes shared by all four sorted-subset donors had higher generation probabilities. Rarefaction of sorted-subset datasets indicated incomplete sequencing despite the large sequencing depth. When a few donors were compared, the shared fraction of clonotypes was around 5% for naive CD4, approximately 3.3% for naive CD8, more than 2% for memory CD4, and around 0.37% for memory CD8. Naive subsets generally had larger estimated clonotype richness than memory subsets. Pairwise subsampling indicated that sequencing depth was expected to affect the degree of clonotype sharing among donors.

Ends trimmed: V by 4 bases, J by 1 base; bases unmatched to a gene: 8. The CDR3 holds 17 amino acids from the cysteine to the phenylalanine. Just CDR3 DNA is preserved here, 51 bases in frame from base 1. The germline V gene specifies SGHVS as CDR1 and FNYEAQ as CDR2. CD8 naive samples consisted of CD45RO-negative cells that were positively selected for CCR7, yielding a CD45RA+CCR7+ population without TemRA cells. The donors were healthy, HIV-negative adults with no recently reported acute infections or vaccinations. All donors were Caucasian adults living in Nashville, Tennessee, USA. After blood collection by leukapheresis, PBMCs were isolated using Ficoll-Histopaque density gradient centrifugation and then cryopreserved in the vapor phase of liquid nitrogen. Purity and quantity of every magnetically sorted T cell population were checked by analytical flow cytometry. Genomic DNA was isolated from every sorted fraction and measured by UV absorbance on a Nanodrop 2000c.

Sequencing was carried out using naive CD8+ T cells sorted from blood. What this sample's cell subset or site label stands for: CD45RA+CCR7+. This clonotype was obtained from a man in his thirties or forties in good health. The chain is encoded by TRBV7-6 joined to TRBJ1-5, with 9 junctional bases fitting TRBD1. The bases are TGTGCCAGCAGCTCCGGCAGGACAGGGGTAAGCAATCAGCCCCAGCATTTT. Protein translation: CASSSGRTGVSNQPQHF. The entire variable domain, with the stretches around the CDR3 drawn from the reference TRBV7-6 and TRBJ1-5 proteins, is GAGVSQSPRYKVTKRGQDVALRCDPISGHVSLYWYRQALGQGPEFLTYFNYEAQQDKSGLPNDRFSAERPEGSISTLTIQRTEQRDSAMYRCASSSGRTGVSNQPQHFGDGTRLSIL.